This T cell receptor beta chain appears in the sequencing data of a study of regulatory T cells in long-lasting Graves disease. Whole-study results and caveats: Public clonotype sharing was higher in persistent than newly diagnosed patients. It is possible that accuracy was reduced by the small size of the sample.

Through Arm-PCR of CDR3 regions and iRepertoire HTBI primers, TCR beta libraries were built. In the original workflow: Identification yielded around 68 TRBV and 14 TRBJ segments across samples. From the multiplex PCR reads, TCRdb called clonotypes with MiXCR, one entry per CDR3 protein. It is TCRdb's table, rather than the study itself, that gives the V and J calls and clone size. Among 390,000 or so distinct CDR3 sequences listed, roughly 24% were seen once. This clonotype was seen ten or more times. Its antigen is still unknown. This sample's time point: persistent/refractory GD, antithyroid drugs over 5 years with positive TRAb. PBMC RNA was the source of the TCR library. The TCR originated in a woman in her 40s with Graves disease. The sequencing here drew on peripheral blood mononuclear cells (PBMCs), taken when the disease was refractory, from a patient treated with antithyroid drugs.

The CDR3 DNA is TGTGCCAGCAGTCCCTCTGACCGGGCTGGAAACACCATATATTTT. Its translation: CASSPSDRAGNTIYF. The chain couples TRBV6-1 to TRBJ1-3; D gene uncertain. The CDR3 has 15 residues. Per germline, CDR1 MNHNS and CDR2 SASEGT. Deletions cut 5 bases from V and 2 bases from J, with 13 bases between.